The 2 T cell receptor beta chains given below trace back to one sample, sequenced in a study of T-cell reconstitution after alpha-beta-depleted transplantation in children. A TCRbeta library incorporating unique molecular identifiers was prepared. TCRdb used MiXCR to reprocess the PCR reads, holding one entry per CDR3 protein. The data contain 380,000 or so distinct CDR3 sequences, 13% of them singletons. This specimen was PBMCs, taken from the stem cell graft. All receptors derive from a human donor who donated a stem cell graft to a child with Fanconi anemia.

This clonotype was seen a few times. The chain combines TRBV4-3 with TRBJ2-4; D is ambiguous. Trimming took off 0 bases at V and 8 bases at J, with 11 bases between the two ends. The CDR3 runs 14 residues. The germline V gene encodes CDR1 LGHNA and CDR2 YSLEER. DNA for the CDR3: TGCGCCAGCAGCCAAGATCTCGCCTGGGACATTCAGTACTTC. It is translated as CASSQDLAWDIQYF.

This clonotype was counted many times. V and J are TRBV28 and TRBJ2-7; tentatively, D is TRBD1 (5 bases). CDR1 is MDHEN, CDR2 SYDVKM, per germline. V lost 5 bases, J lost 2 bases, and 7 bases lay in between. CDR3 length: 12 residues. CDR3 in DNA: TGTGCCAGCAGTCAGGGCGCCTACGAGCAGTACGTC. Amino acid sequence: CASSQGAYEQYV.